This T cell receptor beta chain came from a study of tumor and adjacent non-tumor tissue in lung cancer (dated by TCRdb to 2017 to 2018). Describing the broader study: Patients with adenocarcinoma (approximately twelve), squamous cell carcinoma (2) and small cell lung cancer (1) were included in the cohort. A total of some 130 million productive TCRbeta reads were generated by sequencing, corresponding to an average of roughly 4 million reads per sample. The study compared bulk TCRbeta repertoires between lung tumor tissue and matched distant non-tumor lung tissue from some 14 lung cancer patients. More than 25 paired specimens, one tumor and one normal lung sample per patient, were profiled by TCRbeta CDR3 sequencing. The 15 or so patients were aged roughly 31 to 80 years, included approximately ten men and 5 women, and had TNM stage I to III disease. What the work shows at the level of the full study, not this receptor alone: Neither the sequencing platform nor unique molecular identifiers are mentioned in the methods. A significantly larger cumulative share of the repertoire was made up by the top 100 clones in normal lung than in tumor tissue. Only approximately 14 patients were in the cohort, and the authors stated that larger samples and more detailed clinical data are needed. Peripheral blood was not sequenced, so blood TCRbeta repertoires in these lung cancer patients were not examined. Tumor tissue showed significantly greater TCR diversity (inverse Simpson) than normal lung tissue (431.37 vs 166.20, P = 0.0075, Mann-Whitney U test). TCR diversity was significantly higher in younger patients, and higher tumor TCR diversity was associated with shorter overall and disease-free survival.

RNA was isolated from bulk, unsorted tissue, and RNA quality was assessed with a NanoDrop ND-1000 and an Agilent 2100. Donors were newly diagnosed lung cancer patients admitted for thoracic surgery in China between August and November 2014, without prior chemotherapy. Anyone who had undergone radiotherapy or chemotherapy before, or who had another cancer at the same time, was left out of the study. Surgical tissue pieces of roughly 1-2 cm3 were preserved in RNAlater solution and stored at -80 °C until use. The library was prepared using multiplex PCR. Sequencer: Illumina HiSeq 2500. Following protocols modified from ARM-PCR, the researchers constructed TCRbeta libraries through three rounds of nested PCR with primers (Table S4). Before sequencing, PCR products of 200-500 bp were excised from the gel and purified with the QIAquick gel extraction kit. As for how the authors treated the data: Reads were cleaned using Trimmomatic, were merged into complete CDR3 sequences using FLASH, and were assigned to V(D)J germline segments using MiTCR. Clonal diversity was computed as the inverse Simpson's index with VDJtools. Productive reads were defined as in-frame sequences without a premature stop codon. In TCRdb, the public reads were trimmed at Q25 with fastp and aligned with MiXCR, with productive beta chains retained. For every CDR3 protein sequence, its rows merge into one entry that carries the most common genes and DNA. What appears here as the V and J calls and clone size reflects TCRdb's work, not the paper's. The sample table records tens of thousands of distinct CDR3 sequences; about 70% of these occur just once. The ten top clones hold about 18% of the sample.

Note on this clonotype: Its antigen is unknown. A read error may explain this, as a much larger clone is one base away.

V and J are truncated by 7 bases and 10 bases respectively, leaving an intervening sequence of 14 bases. In the germline V gene (reference sequence), CDR1 corresponds to DFQATT and CDR2 to SNEGSKA. The CDR3 measures 11 amino acids from cysteine to phenylalanine. Just CDR3 DNA is preserved here, 33 bases in frame from base 1. This receptor was obtained from a man in his 60s with non-small cell lung cancer. The material sequenced was lung tumor tissue. The sequence joins TRBV20-1 to TRBJ1-5; too little of a D gene remains to name it. The DNA sequence follows: TGCAGTGTTTCCGACGGCTCACCCCAGCATTTT. Translated, it reads CSVSDGSPQHF.